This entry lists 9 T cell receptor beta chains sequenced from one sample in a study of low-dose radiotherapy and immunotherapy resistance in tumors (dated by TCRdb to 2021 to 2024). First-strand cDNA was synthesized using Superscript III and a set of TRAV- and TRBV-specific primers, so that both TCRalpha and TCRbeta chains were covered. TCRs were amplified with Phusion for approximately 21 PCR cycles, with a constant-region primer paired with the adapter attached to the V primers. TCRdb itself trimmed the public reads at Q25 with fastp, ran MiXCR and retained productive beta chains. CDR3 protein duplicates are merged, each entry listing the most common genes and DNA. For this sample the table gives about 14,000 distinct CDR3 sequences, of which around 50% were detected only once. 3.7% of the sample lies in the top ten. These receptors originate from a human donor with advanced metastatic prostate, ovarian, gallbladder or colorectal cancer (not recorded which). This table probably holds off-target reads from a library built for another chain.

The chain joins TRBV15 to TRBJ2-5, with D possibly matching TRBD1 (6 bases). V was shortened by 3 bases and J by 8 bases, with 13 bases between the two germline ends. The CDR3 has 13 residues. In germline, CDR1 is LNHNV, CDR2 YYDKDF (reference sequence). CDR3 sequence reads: CATSRGAPGTQYF. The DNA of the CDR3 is TGTGCCACCAGCAGGGGGGCGCCAGGTACCCAGTACTTC. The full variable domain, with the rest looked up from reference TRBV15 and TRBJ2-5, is DAMVIQNPRYQVTQFGKPVTLSCSQTLNHNVMYWYQQKSSQAPKLLFHYYDKDFNNEADTPDNFQSRRPNTSFCFLDIRSPGLGDTAMYLCATSRGAPGTQYFGPGTRLLVL.

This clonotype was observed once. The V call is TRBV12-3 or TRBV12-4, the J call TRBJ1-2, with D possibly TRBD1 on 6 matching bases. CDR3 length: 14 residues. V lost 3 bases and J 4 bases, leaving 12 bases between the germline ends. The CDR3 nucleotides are TGTGCCAGCAGTTTTGCGGGACAAAGCTATGGCTACACCTTC. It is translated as CASSFAGQSYGYTF.

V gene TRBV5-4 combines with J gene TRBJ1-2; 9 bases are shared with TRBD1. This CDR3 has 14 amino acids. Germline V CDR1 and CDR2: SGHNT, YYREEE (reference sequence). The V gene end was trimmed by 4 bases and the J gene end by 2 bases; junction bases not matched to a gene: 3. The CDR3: CASSRTGENYGYTF. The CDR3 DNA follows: TGTGCCAGCAGCCGGACAGGGGAAAACTATGGCTACACCTTC.

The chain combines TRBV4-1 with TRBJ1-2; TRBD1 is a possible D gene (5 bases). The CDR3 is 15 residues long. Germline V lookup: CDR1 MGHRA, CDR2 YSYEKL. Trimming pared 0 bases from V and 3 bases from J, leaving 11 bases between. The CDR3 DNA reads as TGCGCCAGCAGCCAAGATCGGGGGACTTACTATGGCTACACCTTC. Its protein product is CASSQDRGTYYGYTF.

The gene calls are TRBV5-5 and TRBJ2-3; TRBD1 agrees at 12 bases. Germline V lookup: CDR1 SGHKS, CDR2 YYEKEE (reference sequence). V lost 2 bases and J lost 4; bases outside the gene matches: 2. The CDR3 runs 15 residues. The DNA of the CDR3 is TGTGCCAGCAGCTTCGGGACAGGGGGCGCAGATACGCAGTATTTT. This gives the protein CASSFGTGGADTQYF.

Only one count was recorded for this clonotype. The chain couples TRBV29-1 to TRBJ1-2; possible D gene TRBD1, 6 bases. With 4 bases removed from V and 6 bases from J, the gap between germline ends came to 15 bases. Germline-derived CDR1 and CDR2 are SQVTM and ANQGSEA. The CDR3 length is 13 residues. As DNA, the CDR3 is TGCAGCGTTGGCATCACAGGGCGGGATGGCTACACCTTC. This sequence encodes CSVGITGRDGYTF. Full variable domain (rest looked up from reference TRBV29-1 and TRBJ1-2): SAVISQKPSRDICQRGTSLTIQCQVDSQVTMMFWYRQQPGQSLTLIATANQGSEATYESGFVIDKFPISRPNLTFSTLTVSNMSPEDSSIYLCSVGITGRDGYTFGSGTRLTVV.

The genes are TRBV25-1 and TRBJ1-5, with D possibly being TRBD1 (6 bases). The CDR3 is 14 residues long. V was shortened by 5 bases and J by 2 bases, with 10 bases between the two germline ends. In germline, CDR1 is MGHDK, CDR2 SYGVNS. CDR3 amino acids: CASSLQGRNQPQHF. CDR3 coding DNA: TGTGCCAGCAGTTTACAGGGCCGCAATCAGCCCCAGCATTTT.

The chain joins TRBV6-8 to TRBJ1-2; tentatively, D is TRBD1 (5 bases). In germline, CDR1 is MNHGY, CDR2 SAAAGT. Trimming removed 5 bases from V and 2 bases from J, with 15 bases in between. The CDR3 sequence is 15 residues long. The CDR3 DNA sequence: TGTGCCAGCAGTGCTACAGGTCGGGGAAACTATGGCTACACCTTC. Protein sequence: CASSATGRGNYGYTF.

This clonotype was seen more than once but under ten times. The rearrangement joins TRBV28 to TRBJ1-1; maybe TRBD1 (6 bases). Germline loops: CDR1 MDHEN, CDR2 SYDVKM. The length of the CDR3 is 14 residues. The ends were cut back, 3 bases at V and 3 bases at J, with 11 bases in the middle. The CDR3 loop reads CASSLGGWDTEAFF. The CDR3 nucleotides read TGTGCCAGCAGTTTGGGGGGCTGGGACACTGAAGCTTTCTTT.